This is a list of T cell receptor beta chains from one sample in a study of patients and donors after allogeneic stem cell transplantation. Via MiXCR, TCRdb re-called the RT-PCR reads, giving one row per CDR3 protein. There are approximately 170,000 distinct CDR3 sequences in the sample; roughly 31% occur only once, and about 3% lies in the top ten. The sequencing sample was made of blood, either unsorted or a sorted T cell fraction (not recorded which). Source of these receptors: a human donor who was either an allogeneic HSCT recipient or a stem cell or donor lymphocyte infusion donor (not recorded which). It is not recorded whose cells these are; they may come from a transplant donor. CDR3s include the opening cysteine and the closing phenylalanine or tryptophan. The order of the fields is J gene, V gene, CDR3 protein.

J gene: TRBJ1-1; V gene: TRBV27; CDR3 protein: CASSSAGAGTEAFF
J gene: TRBJ1-6; V gene: TRBV4-3; CDR3 protein: CASSQARGQGNSPLHF
J gene: TRBJ2-4; V gene: TRBV5-1; CDR3 protein: CASSLAGSIQYF
J gene: TRBJ2-7; V gene: TRBV3-1; CDR3 protein: CASSQAGLAFEQYF
J gene: TRBJ2-5; V gene: TRBV9; CDR3 protein: CASSVQSGRGRETQYF
J gene: TRBJ1-1; V gene: TRBV5-1; CDR3 protein: CASSLRGTPMNTEAFF
J gene: TRBJ1-3; V gene: TRBV27; CDR3 protein: CASSFSRLTSTGNTIYF
J gene: TRBJ1-6; V gene: TRBV4-2; CDR3 protein: CASSQAPRLGNGSPLHF
J gene: TRBJ2-7; V gene: TRBV3-1; CDR3 protein: CASNTGGGFYEQYF
J gene: TRBJ2-4; V gene: TRBV7-2; CDR3 protein: CATAGGGAKNIQYF
J gene: TRBJ1-5; V gene: TRBV4-1; CDR3 protein: CASSQDRPQPQHF
J gene: TRBJ2-1; V gene: TRBV24-1; CDR3 protein: CATSEGGRIYNEQFF
J gene: TRBJ2-3; V gene: TRBV28; CDR3 protein: CASSPGDRGLNTQYF
J gene: TRBJ2-3; V gene: TRBV12-3/TRBV12-4; CDR3 protein: CASSLIAYSTDTQYF
J gene: TRBJ2-7; V gene: TRBV7-6; CDR3 protein: CASSRSGYEQYF
J gene: TRBJ1-2; V gene: TRBV7-2; CDR3 protein: CASSSIVEDYGYTF
J gene: TRBJ2-1; V gene: TRBV14; CDR3 protein: CASSHLPGLRKENEQFF
J gene: TRBJ2-1; V gene: TRBV7-3; CDR3 protein: CASSPPGQGSYNEQFF
J gene: TRBJ1-2; V gene: TRBV29-1; CDR3 protein: CSVEGEENSNYGYTF
J gene: TRBJ2-7; V gene: TRBV20-1; CDR3 protein: CSAKTRDLFYEQYF
J gene: TRBJ2-3; V gene: TRBV5-6; CDR3 protein: CASSLGADTQYF
J gene: TRBJ1-1; V gene: TRBV9; CDR3 protein: CASSVDPRTGRLNTEAFF
J gene: TRBJ2-7; V gene: TRBV10-3; CDR3 protein: CAILSSWDEQYF
J gene: TRBJ2-1; V gene: TRBV27; CDR3 protein: CASSRLAGVFEQFF
J gene: TRBJ1-5; V gene: TRBV6-5; CDR3 protein: CASQNGRSQPQHF
J gene: TRBJ1-4; V gene: TRBV19; CDR3 protein: CASNDLREKLFF
J gene: TRBJ1-1; V gene: TRBV18; CDR3 protein: CASSPDRGMTEAFF
J gene: TRBJ2-7; V gene: TRBV4-1; CDR3 protein: CASSQDFLLAGENEQYF
J gene: TRBJ2-3; V gene: TRBV6-5; CDR3 protein: CASSYSTRGNTDTQYF
J gene: TRBJ2-1; V gene: TRBV4-2; CDR3 protein: CASSQDLAGLAGGPYNEQFF
J gene: TRBJ1-5; V gene: TRBV30; CDR3 protein: CAWSSGFDQPQHF
J gene: TRBJ2-2; V gene: TRBV5-1; CDR3 protein: CASSFLEHGELFF
J gene: TRBJ1-5; V gene: TRBV18; CDR3 protein: CASSPQGTVNQPQHF
J gene: TRBJ2-3; V gene: TRBV7-9; CDR3 protein: CASSLPRADTQYF
J gene: TRBJ2-7; V gene: TRBV12-3/TRBV12-4; CDR3 protein: CASSFTRNYEQYF
J gene: TRBJ1-1; V gene: TRBV20-1; CDR3 protein: CSARDQLGITEAFF
J gene: TRBJ1-3; V gene: TRBV7-9; CDR3 protein: CASSSRGFGNTIYF
J gene: TRBJ1-2; V gene: TRBV10-3; CDR3 protein: CAISESFGRRTYGYTF
J gene: TRBJ1-4; V gene: TRBV6-5; CDR3 protein: CASSYGQGLPEKLFF
J gene: TRBJ2-7; V gene: TRBV28; CDR3 protein: CASKLHRPSYEQYF
J gene: TRBJ2-1; V gene: TRBV27; CDR3 protein: CASSLTSGLYNEQFF
J gene: TRBJ1-5; V gene: TRBV12-3/TRBV12-4; CDR3 protein: CASSFLRGGNQPQHF
J gene: TRBJ2-1; V gene: TRBV9; CDR3 protein: CASSALGTSTYNEQFF
J gene: TRBJ2-7; V gene: TRBV20-1; CDR3 protein: CSARQGFSSYEQYF
J gene: TRBJ1-4; V gene: TRBV5-1; CDR3 protein: CASSSGRKATNEKLFF
J gene: TRBJ2-1; V gene: TRBV6-6; CDR3 protein: CASSHRASEQFF
J gene: TRBJ2-7; V gene: TRBV2; CDR3 protein: CASSRDRSAYEQYF
J gene: TRBJ2-6; V gene: TRBV10-1; CDR3 protein: CASSEGDGPGANVLTF